A selection of T cell receptor beta chains follows, all from one sample in a study of blood T cell repertoires in COVID-19. Sequencing was performed with immunoSEQ multiplex PCR; in TCRdb, only in-frame clones are kept and a portion is missing. This sample has 220,000 or so clones, with just under 85% found just once. Sequenced input: peripheral blood. These receptors were collected from a woman older than 75 with acute or convalescent COVID-19. Both conserved end residues are part of each CDR3. Fields, in order: CDR3 length, J gene, clone size, D gene, V gene, CDR3 protein, CDR3 DNA. The D gene is left open where the match is weak. Rows may omit the clone size; those that give it use once, few, many or a size class.

>15|TRBJ2-1|-|TRBD2|TRBV6-2/TRBV6-3
CASSRAGTSFNEQFF
TGTGCCAGCAGCCGGGCCGGGACTAGCTTCAATGAGCAGTTCTTC
>11|TRBJ2-7|-|-|TRBV2
CASSGEHEQYF
TGTGCCAGCAGTGGGGAGCACGAGCAGTACTTC
>14|TRBJ2-5|-|-|TRBV15
CATSRDGGRETQYF
TGTGCCACCAGCAGAGATGGGGGCAGGGAGACCCAGTACTTC
>14|TRBJ2-7|-|-|TRBV30
CAWNTASEPYEQYF
TGTGCCTGGAATACGGCTAGCGAACCCTACGAGCAGTACTTC
>14|TRBJ2-2|-|TRBD1|TRBV7-9
CASSLQGAVGELFF
TGTGCCAGCAGCCTTCAGGGGGCTGTCGGGGAGCTGTTTTTT
>14|TRBJ2-3|-|-|TRBV2
CARNRATSTDTQYF
TGTGCCAGGAACAGGGCCACTAGCACAGATACGCAGTATTTT
>12|TRBJ2-5|once|-|TRBV7-2
CASSLGAQTQYF
TGTGCCAGCAGCTTAGGAGCTCAGACCCAGTACTTC
>16|TRBJ2-3|-|TRBD2|TRBV5-1
CASSLPSSGSTDTQYF
TGCGCCAGCAGCTTGCCGTCTAGCGGGAGCACAGATACGCAGTATTTT
>14|TRBJ2-1|-|TRBD1|TRBV7-3
CASSAYRGNNEQFF
TGTGCCAGCAGCGCCTACAGGGGGAACAATGAGCAGTTCTTC
>16|TRBJ2-1|few|TRBD2|TRBV2
CASSETGTSGSYEQFF
TGTGCCAGCAGTGAAACGGGGACTAGCGGGAGCTATGAGCAGTTCTTC
>15|TRBJ2-5|-|TRBD1|TRBV5-1
CASSLGQGGEETQYF
TGCGCCAGCAGCTTGGGACAGGGGGGCGAGGAGACCCAGTACTTC
>16|TRBJ2-1|-|TRBD2|TRBV18
CASSSQASGGAGEQFF
TGTGCCAGCTCATCTCAAGCTAGCGGGGGGGCAGGTGAGCAGTTCTTC
>14|TRBJ2-1|-|TRBD1|TRBV5-1
CASSAGTGDNEQFF
TGCGCCAGCAGCGCCGGGACAGGGGACAATGAGCAGTTCTTC
>16|TRBJ1-2|once|-|TRBV19
CASSIDQSGSNYGYTF
TGTGCCAGTAGTATAGATCAATCAGGGTCTAACTATGGCTACACCTTC
>13|TRBJ1-1|once|-|TRBV14
CASSQNMNTEAFF
TGTGCCAGCAGCCAAAACATGAACACTGAAGCTTTCTTT
>15|TRBJ2-5|-|-|TRBV7-2
CASSPWGEVRETQYF
TGTGCCAGCAGCCCGTGGGGGGAGGTCCGAGAGACCCAGTACTTC
>11|TRBJ1-2|-|-|TRBV20-1
CSASRLNRYTF
TGCAGTGCTAGCCGACTTAATCGCTACACCTTC
>16|TRBJ1-2|once|-|TRBV28
CASSLSSFSLRYGYTF
TGTGCCAGCAGTTTATCCTCTTTTAGCCTGAGGTATGGCTACACCTTC
>14|TRBJ2-1|-|-|TRBV6-2/TRBV6-3
CASSVGSSYNEQFF
TGTGCCAGCAGCGTCGGGAGCTCCTACAATGAGCAGTTCTTC
>15|TRBJ2-1|-|TRBD1|TRBV7-3
CASSFDRGAYNEQFF
TGTGCCAGCAGCTTCGACAGGGGAGCCTACAATGAGCAGTTCTTC
>17|TRBJ1-5|few|TRBD1|TRBV5-3
CARSFAGQGKYNQPQHF
TGTGCCAGAAGCTTTGCGGGACAGGGCAAGTACAATCAGCCCCAGCATTTT
>15|TRBJ1-5|once|-|TRBV5-6
CASSLWEGVNQPQHF
TGTGCCAGCAGCTTGTGGGAGGGGGTGAACCAGCCCCAGCATTTT
>12|TRBJ2-7|few|-|TRBV19
CATRTDLYEQYF
TGTGCCACGAGGACAGACCTCTACGAGCAGTACTTC
>17|TRBJ1-1|-|TRBD1|TRBV5-3
CARSNRDRGPLWVEAFF
TGTGCCAGAAGCAACCGAGACAGGGGCCCCCTTTGGGTTGAAGCTTTCTTT
>15|TRBJ1-2|-|-|TRBV6-1
CASSEAGRIDYGYTF
TGTGCCAGCAGTGAAGCTGGGAGGATTGACTATGGCTACACCTTC
>11|TRBJ2-7|many|-|TRBV27
CASSRGYEQYF
TGTGCCAGCAGTCGAGGCTACGAGCAGTACTTC
>13|TRBJ2-5|-|-|TRBV7-3
CASSLRGLETQYF
TGTGCCAGCAGCTTAAGAGGGTTGGAGACCCAGTACTTC
>14|TRBJ2-1|-|TRBD2|TRBV15
CATSSGTSVGEQFF
TGTGCCACCTCCTCCGGGACTAGCGTTGGTGAGCAGTTCTTC
>15|TRBJ2-1|-|TRBD2|TRBV5-4
CASSLTSGNHNEQFF
TGTGCCAGCAGCCTAACTAGCGGGAATCACAATGAGCAGTTCTTC
>14|TRBJ2-7|-|TRBD1|TRBV18
CASSPWGQSYEQYF
TGTGCCAGCTCACCTTGGGGACAGTCCTACGAGCAGTACTTC
>13|TRBJ2-3|-|-|TRBV6-2/TRBV6-3
CASSSSGKNTQYF
TGTGCCAGCAGTTCCTCCGGGAAAAATACGCAGTATTTT
>15|TRBJ2-1|-|TRBD2|TRBV7-9
CASSSRGGGAVEQFF
TGTGCCAGCAGCTCCCGAGGCGGGGGGGCGGTTGAGCAGTTCTTC
>17|TRBJ2-5|-|TRBD2|TRBV3-1/TRBV3-2
CASSPRTSGPTRETQYF
TGTGCCAGCAGCCCTCGGACTAGCGGTCCAACAAGAGAGACCCAGTACTTC
>16|TRBJ2-2|-|TRBD2|TRBV10-3
CAISGASGRAAGELFF
TGTGCCATCAGTGGGGCTAGCGGGAGGGCCGCCGGGGAGCTGTTTTTT
>16|TRBJ2-3|-|TRBD2|TRBV11-2
CASSLERGTRTNTQYF
TGTGCCAGCAGCTTAGAGCGGGGGACCAGGACAAATACGCAGTATTTT
>13|TRBJ1-1|-|TRBD1|TRBV19
CASRHTGAGEAFF
TGTGCCAGTAGACATACAGGGGCTGGTGAAGCTTTCTTT
>17|TRBJ2-1|-|TRBD2|TRBV7-9
CASSPSGLARSYNEQFF
TGTGCCAGCAGCCCCTCCGGACTAGCAAGGTCCTACAATGAGCAGTTCTTC
>14|TRBJ2-5|-|-|TRBV6-6
CASRYRDRFETQYF
TGTGCCAGCAGGTACAGAGACAGGTTTGAGACCCAGTACTTC
>15|TRBJ1-4|-|-|TRBV7-8
CASSTTRRLNEKLFF
TGTGCCAGCAGCACAACCAGAAGACTTAATGAAAAACTGTTTTTT
>13|TRBJ2-7|-|-|TRBV11-2
CASSFPGVYEQYF
TGTGCCAGCAGCTTCCCCGGGGTCTACGAGCAGTACTTC
>15|TRBJ2-7|-|-|TRBV25-1
CASSPLHPEGYEQYF
TGTGCCAGCAGTCCCCTCCACCCAGAGGGCTACGAGCAGTACTTC
>15|TRBJ2-7|-|TRBD2|TRBV5-1
CASSLKLAGAYEQYF
TGCGCCAGCAGCTTGAAGCTAGCGGGGGCCTACGAGCAGTACTTC
>14|TRBJ2-5|-|TRBD1|TRBV5-4
CASSADRGQETQYF
TGTGCCAGCAGCGCCGACAGGGGCCAAGAGACCCAGTACTTC
>14|TRBJ1-4|-|-|TRBV5-5
CASSLRSLNEKLFF
TGTGCCAGCAGTCTCCGGTCTCTTAATGAAAAACTGTTTTTT
>15|TRBJ2-7|-|TRBD2|TRBV4-3
CASSQDRLAVTEQYF
TGCGCCAGCAGCCAAGATCGACTAGCCGTTACCGAGCAGTACTTC
>14|TRBJ2-7|-|-|TRBV28
CASSLLGSPYEQYF
TGTGCCAGCAGTTTATTAGGTAGCCCGTACGAGCAGTACTTC
>15|TRBJ2-1|-|TRBD2|TRBV19
CASSIPSGGVSEQFF
TGTGCCAGTAGTATACCATCGGGGGGGGTGAGTGAGCAGTTCTTC
>15|TRBJ2-7|-|TRBD1|TRBV5-4
CATRTGGPSSYEQYF
TGTGCCACACGTACAGGGGGCCCGAGCTCCTACGAGCAGTACTTC
>15|TRBJ1-3|-|-|TRBV12-5
CASGLVHARTHTIYF
TGTGCTAGTGGTTTGGTACATGCAAGAACCCACACCATATATTTT
>15|TRBJ1-5|-|-|TRBV6-6
CASSGQRIVNQPQHF
TGTGCCAGCAGTGGACAGAGGATTGTCAATCAGCCCCAGCATTTT
>16|TRBJ2-5|-|TRBD1|TRBV7-2
CASSTSGQGPQETQYF
TGTGCCAGCAGCACCTCGGGACAGGGGCCCCAAGAGACCCAGTACTTC
>19|TRBJ2-1|-|-|TRBV4-1
CASSQDNQRWGLRYNEQFF
TGCGCCAGCAGCCAAGATAACCAAAGATGGGGGCTGCGGTACAATGAGCAGTTCTTC
>15|TRBJ1-1|-|-|TRBV7-2
CASSYGTGLGTEAFF
TGTGCCAGCAGCTACGGCACGGGTTTGGGTACTGAAGCTTTCTTT
>19|TRBJ2-1|-|TRBD2|TRBV7-3
CASSSTGLAGELSYNEQFF
TGTGCCAGCAGCTCCACGGGGCTAGCGGGGGAGCTTTCCTACAATGAGCAGTTCTTC
>13|TRBJ1-1|few|TRBD1|TRBV6-5
CASGGGYNTEAFF
TGTGCCAGCGGAGGGGGCTACAACACTGAAGCTTTCTTT